A single sample gave rise to the 3 T cell receptor beta chains below, sequenced in a study of T cell repertoires in cytomegalovirus infection. From the reads, TCRdb called clonotypes with MiXCR, one entry per CDR3 protein. In the table there are 170,000 or so distinct CDR3 sequences, around 14% of which are singletons. Specimen: PBMCs. The receptors here all came from a human donor in good health (CMV status not recorded). Some clones in this sample may be carry-over from other donors' samples.

The J gene is TRBJ1-1, the V gene TRBV7-9, with TRBD1 matching 7 bases. The CDR3 sequence is 14 residues long. In germline, CDR1 is SEHNR, CDR2 FQNEAQ (reference sequence). Losses at the gene ends were 0 bases for V and 5 bases for J; bases not matched to a gene: 3. The chain's CDR3 is CASSLAQGKTEAFF. In DNA, the CDR3 is TGTGCCAGCAGCTTAGCACAGGGGAAGACTGAAGCTTTCTTT.

CDR3 bases: TGCAGCGTTCTGAGGGGTCTTTTCTACAATGAGCAGTTCTTC. This gives the protein CSVLRGLFYNEQFF. This sequence joins TRBV29-1 and TRBJ2-1; D assignment may be TRBD1 or TRBD2 (5 bases each). The V end lost 5 bases, the J end lost 3 bases, and 14 bases lay between the germline ends. The V gene's germline CDR1 is SQVTM and CDR2 ANQGSEA. The CDR3 is 14 amino acids.

This clonotype was found many times. The rearrangement joins TRBV6-2 or TRBV6-3 to TRBJ2-7; 7 positions match TRBD1. CDR3 length: 12 amino acids. The germline V gene has CDR1 MNHEY and CDR2 SVGEGT. CDR3 sequence reads: CGAGQAAYEQYF. The DNA of the CDR3 is TGTGGAGCCGGACAGGCCGCCTACGAGCAGTACTTC.